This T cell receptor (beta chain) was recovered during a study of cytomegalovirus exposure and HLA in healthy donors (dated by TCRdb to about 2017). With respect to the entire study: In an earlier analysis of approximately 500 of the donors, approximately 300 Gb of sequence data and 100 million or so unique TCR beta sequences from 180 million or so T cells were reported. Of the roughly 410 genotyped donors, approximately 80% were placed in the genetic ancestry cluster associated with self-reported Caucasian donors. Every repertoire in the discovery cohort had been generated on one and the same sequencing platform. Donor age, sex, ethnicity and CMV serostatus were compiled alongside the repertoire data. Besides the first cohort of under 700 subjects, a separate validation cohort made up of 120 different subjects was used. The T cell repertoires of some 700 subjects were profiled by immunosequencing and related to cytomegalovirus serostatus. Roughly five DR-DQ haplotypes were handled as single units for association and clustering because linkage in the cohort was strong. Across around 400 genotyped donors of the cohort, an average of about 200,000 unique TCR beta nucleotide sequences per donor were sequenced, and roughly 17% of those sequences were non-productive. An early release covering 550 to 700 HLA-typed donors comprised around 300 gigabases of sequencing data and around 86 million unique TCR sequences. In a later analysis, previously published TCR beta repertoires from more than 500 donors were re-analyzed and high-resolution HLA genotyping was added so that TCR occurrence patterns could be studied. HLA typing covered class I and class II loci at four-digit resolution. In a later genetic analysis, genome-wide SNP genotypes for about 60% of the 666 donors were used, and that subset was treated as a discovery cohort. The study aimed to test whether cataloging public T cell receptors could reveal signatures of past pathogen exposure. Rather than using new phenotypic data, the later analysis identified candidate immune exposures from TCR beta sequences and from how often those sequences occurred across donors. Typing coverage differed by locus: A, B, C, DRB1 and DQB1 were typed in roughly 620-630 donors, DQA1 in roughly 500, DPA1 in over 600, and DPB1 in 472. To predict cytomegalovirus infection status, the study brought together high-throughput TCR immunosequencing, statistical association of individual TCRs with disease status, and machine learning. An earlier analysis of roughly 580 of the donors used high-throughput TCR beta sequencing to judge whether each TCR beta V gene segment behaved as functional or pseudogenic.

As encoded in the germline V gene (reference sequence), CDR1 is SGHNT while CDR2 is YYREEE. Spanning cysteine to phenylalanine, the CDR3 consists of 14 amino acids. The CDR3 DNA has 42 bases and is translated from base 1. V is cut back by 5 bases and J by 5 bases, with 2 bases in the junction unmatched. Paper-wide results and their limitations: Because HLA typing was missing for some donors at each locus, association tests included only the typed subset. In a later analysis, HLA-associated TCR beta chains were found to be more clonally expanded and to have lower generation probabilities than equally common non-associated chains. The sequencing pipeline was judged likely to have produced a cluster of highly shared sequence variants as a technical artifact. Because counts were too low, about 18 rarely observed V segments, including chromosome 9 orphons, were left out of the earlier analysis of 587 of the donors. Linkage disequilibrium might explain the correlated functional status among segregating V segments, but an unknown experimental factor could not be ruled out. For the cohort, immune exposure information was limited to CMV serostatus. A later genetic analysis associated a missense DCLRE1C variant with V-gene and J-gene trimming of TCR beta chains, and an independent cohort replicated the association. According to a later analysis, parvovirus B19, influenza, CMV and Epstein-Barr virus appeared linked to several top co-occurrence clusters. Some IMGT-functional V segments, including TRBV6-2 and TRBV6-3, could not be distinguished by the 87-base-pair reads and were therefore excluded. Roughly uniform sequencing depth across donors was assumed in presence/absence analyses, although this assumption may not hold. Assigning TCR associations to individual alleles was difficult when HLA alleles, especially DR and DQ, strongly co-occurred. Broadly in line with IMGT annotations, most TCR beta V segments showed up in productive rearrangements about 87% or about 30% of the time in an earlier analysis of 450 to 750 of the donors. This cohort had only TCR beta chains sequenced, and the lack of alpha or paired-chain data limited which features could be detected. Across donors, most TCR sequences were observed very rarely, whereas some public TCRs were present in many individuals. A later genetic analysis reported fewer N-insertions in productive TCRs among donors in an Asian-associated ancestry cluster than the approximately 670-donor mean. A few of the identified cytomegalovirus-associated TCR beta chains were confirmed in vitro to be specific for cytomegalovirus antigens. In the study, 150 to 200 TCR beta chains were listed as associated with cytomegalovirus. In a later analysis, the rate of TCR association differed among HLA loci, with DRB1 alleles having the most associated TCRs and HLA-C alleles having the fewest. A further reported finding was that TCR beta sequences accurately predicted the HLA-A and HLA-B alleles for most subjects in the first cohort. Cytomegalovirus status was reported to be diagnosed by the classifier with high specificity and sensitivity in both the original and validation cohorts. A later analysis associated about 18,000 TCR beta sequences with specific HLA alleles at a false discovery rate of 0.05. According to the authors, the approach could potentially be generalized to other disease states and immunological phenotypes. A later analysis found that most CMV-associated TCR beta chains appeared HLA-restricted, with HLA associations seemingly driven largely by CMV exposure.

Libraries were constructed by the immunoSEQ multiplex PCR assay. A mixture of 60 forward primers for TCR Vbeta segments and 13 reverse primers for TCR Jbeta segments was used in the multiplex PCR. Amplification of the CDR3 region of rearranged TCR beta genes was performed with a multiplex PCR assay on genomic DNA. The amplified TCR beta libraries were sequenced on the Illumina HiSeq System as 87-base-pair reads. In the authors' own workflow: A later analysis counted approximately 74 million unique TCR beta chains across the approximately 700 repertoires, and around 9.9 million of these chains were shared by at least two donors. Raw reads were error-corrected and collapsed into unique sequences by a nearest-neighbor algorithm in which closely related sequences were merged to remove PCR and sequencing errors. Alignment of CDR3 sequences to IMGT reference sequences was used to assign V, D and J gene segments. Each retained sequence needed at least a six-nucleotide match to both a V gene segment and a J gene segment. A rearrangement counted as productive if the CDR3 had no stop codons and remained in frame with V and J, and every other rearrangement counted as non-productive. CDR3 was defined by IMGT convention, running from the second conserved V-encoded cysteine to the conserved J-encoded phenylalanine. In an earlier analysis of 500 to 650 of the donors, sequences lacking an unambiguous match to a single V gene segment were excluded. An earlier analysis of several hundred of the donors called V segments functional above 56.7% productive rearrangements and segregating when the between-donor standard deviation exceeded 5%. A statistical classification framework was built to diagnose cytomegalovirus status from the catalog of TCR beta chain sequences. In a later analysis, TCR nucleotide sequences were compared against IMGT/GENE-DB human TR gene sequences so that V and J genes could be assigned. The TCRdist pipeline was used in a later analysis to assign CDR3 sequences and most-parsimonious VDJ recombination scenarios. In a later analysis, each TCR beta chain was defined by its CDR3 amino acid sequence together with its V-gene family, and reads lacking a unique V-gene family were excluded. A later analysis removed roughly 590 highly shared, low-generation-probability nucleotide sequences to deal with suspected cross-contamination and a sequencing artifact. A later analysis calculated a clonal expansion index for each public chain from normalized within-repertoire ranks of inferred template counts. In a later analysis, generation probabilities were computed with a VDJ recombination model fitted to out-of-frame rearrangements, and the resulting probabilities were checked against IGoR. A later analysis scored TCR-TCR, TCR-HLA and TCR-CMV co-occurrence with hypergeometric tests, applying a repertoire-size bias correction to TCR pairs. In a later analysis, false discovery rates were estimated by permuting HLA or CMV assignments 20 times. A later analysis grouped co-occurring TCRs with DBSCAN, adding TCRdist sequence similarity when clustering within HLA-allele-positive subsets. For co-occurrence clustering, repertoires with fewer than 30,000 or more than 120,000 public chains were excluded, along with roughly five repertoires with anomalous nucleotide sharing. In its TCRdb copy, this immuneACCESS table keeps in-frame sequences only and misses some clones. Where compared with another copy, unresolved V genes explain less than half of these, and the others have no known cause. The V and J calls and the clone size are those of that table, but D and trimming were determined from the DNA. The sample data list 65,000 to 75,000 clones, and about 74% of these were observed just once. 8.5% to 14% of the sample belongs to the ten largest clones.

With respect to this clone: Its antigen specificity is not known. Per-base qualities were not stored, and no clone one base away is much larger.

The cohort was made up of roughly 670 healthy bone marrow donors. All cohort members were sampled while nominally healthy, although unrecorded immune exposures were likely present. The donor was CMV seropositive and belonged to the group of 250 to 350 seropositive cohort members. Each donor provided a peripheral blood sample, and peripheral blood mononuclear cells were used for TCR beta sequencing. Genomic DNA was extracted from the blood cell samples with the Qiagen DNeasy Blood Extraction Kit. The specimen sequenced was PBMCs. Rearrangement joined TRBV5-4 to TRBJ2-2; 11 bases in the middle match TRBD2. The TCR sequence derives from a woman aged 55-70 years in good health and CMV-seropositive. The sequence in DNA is TGTGCCAGCAGGGCTAGCGGGGGGACCGGGGAGCTGTTTTTT. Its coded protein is CASRASGGTGELFF. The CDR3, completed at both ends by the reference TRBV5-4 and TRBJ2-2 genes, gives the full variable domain ETGVTQSPTHLIKTRGQQVTLRCSSQSGHNTVSWYQQALGQGPQFIFQYYREEENGRGNFPPRFSGLQFPNYSSELNVNALELDDSALYLCASRASGGTGELFFGEGSRLTVL.